These 10 T cell receptor beta chains originate from one sample sequenced in a study of cytomegalovirus exposure and HLA in healthy donors. The PCR had 60 Vbeta and 13 Jbeta primers. Repertoires were generated with immunoSEQ multiplex PCR, while TCRdb's copy carries only in-frame clones and drops some. This table has about 180,000 clones, over 80% appearing once. Sequencing was carried out using PBMCs. Every receptor here comes from a man aged 35 to 55 in good health and CMV-seronegative.

The J gene is TRBJ1-5, the V gene TRBV30; D is ambiguous. The germline V and J ends were trimmed by 0 bases and 0 bases, with 6 bases remaining between them. Germline CDR1 GTSNPN, CDR2 SVGIG (reference sequence). There are 14 residues in the CDR3. CDR3 DNA: TGTGCCTGGAGTGTAGCCCATAGCAATCAGCCCCAGCATTTT. Its translation is CAWSVAHSNQPQHF. The full variable domain, in which reference TRBV30 and TRBJ1-5 provide the parts outside the CDR3, is SQTIHQWPATLVQPVGSPLSLECTVEGTSNPNLYWYRQAAGRGLQLLFYSVGIGQISSEVPQNLSASRPQDRQFILSSKKLLLSDSGFYLCAWSVAHSNQPQHFGDGTRLSIL.

This chain connects TRBV7-2 to TRBJ2-7; TRBD2 is a possible D gene (5 bases). Germline CDR1 SGHTA, CDR2 FQGNSA. This CDR3 region has 14 residues. Trimming removed 5 bases at V and 5 bases at J, with 16 bases between. The CDR3 loop is CASSPSRRVDEQYF. DNA for the CDR3: TGTGCCAGCAGCCCGTCGCGGCGGGTTGACGAGCAGTACTTC.

The J gene is TRBJ2-2, the V gene TRBV7-2; 16 bases fit TRBD2. J gave up 16 bases and V 6 bases, and 5 bases lay outside the gene matches. CDR1 and CDR2 (germline): SGHTA, FQGNSA. CDR3 size: 13 residues. The CDR3 here is CASRGTSGGDPFF. CDR3 DNA: TGTGCCAGCAGAGGGACTAGCGGGGGGGATCCGTTTTTT.

This clone was seen just once. This sequence joins TRBV9 and TRBJ1-3; maybe TRBD1 (6 bases). Trimming left V 3 bases short and J 0 bases short, with 13 bases between. Germline loops: CDR1 SGDLS, CDR2 YYNGEE. This CDR3 spans 16 amino acids. In nucleotides, the CDR3 is TGTGCCAGCAGCGCCCAACAGGGTGGCTCTGGAAACACCATATATTTT. It specifies CASSAQQGGSGNTIYF.

CDR3 amino acids: CASSGGGPVADTQYF. The CDR3 DNA reads as TGTGCCAGCAGTGGGGGGGGGCCTGTGGCAGATACGCAGTATTTT. The V and J genes are TRBV2 and TRBJ2-3; D is perhaps TRBD2 (7 bases). Trimming took 4 bases from V and 4 from J, leaving 15 bases between them. CDR3 length: 15 residues. The germline gives CDR1 SNHLY, CDR2 FYNNEI.

This sequence joins TRBV2 and TRBJ2-7; 8 positions match TRBD1. With V trimmed by 8 bases and J by 3 bases, 6 bases remained unmatched. The germline CDR1 and CDR2 sequences are SNHLY and FYNNEI. The CDR3 sequence is 13 residues long. In DNA form, the CDR3 reads TGTGCCAGCGTTGACAGGGGATACTACGAGCAGTACTTC. Protein: CASVDRGYYEQYF.

V gene TRBV6-1 combines with J gene TRBJ1-3; tentative D call: TRBD1 (5 bases). The CDR3 covers 15 residues. Germline loops: CDR1 MNHNS, CDR2 SASEGT. V shed 4 bases and J shed 4 bases, with 14 bases lying between them. The CDR3 region has the DNA TGTGCCAGCAGTGTAGGACACCAGGCAGGAAACACCATATATTTT. Protein: CASSVGHQAGNTIYF.

This chain joins TRBV19 and TRBJ1-6, with D perhaps matching TRBD1 (6 bases). V was clipped by 7 bases and J by 7 bases, with 14 bases between them. Germline values: CDR1 LNHDA, CDR2 SQIVND (reference sequence). The CDR3 is made up of 14 amino acids. The CDR3, as DNA: TGTGCCAGTACCATTACAGGGTCCAATTCACCCCTCCACTTT. Residues: CASTITGSNSPLHF.

V usage is TRBV6-5 and J usage is TRBJ1-1, with 7 positions matching TRBD1. The trim removed 2 bases at V and 6 bases at J, leaving 6 bases unmatched. The CDR3 totals 14 residues. Germline CDR1 is MNHEY and CDR2 is SVGAGI. CDR3 protein: CASSYDRERAEAFF. In DNA, the CDR3 is TGTGCCAGCAGTTACGACAGGGAGAGGGCTGAAGCTTTCTTT.

The chain combines TRBV27 with TRBJ2-1, with 11 bases identical to TRBD2. This CDR3 comprises 15 residues. The V gene end was trimmed by 7 bases and the J gene end by 7 bases; junction bases not matched to a gene: 9. Per the germline V gene, CDR1 is MNHEY and CDR2 is SMNVEV (reference sequence). CDR3: CASTETTSGNNEQFF. The CDR3 DNA reads TGTGCCAGCACCGAAACGACTAGCGGGAATAATGAGCAGTTCTTC.